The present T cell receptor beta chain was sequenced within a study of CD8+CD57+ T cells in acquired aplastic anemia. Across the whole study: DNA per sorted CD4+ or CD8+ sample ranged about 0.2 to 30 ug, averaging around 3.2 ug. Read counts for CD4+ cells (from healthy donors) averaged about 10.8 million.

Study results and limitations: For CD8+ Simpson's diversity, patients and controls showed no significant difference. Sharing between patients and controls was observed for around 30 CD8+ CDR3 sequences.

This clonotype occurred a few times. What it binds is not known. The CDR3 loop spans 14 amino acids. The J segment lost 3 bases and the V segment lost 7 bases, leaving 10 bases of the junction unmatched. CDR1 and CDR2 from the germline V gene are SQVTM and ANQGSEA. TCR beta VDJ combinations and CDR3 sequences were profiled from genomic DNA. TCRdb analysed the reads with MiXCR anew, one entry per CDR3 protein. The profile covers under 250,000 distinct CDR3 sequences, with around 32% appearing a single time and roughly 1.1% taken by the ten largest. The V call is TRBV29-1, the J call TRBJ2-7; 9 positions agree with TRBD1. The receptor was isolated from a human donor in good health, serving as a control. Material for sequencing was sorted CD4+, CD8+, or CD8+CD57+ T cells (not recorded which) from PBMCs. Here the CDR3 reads CSAVVGTGLYEQYF. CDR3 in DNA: TGCAGCGCCGTCGTCGGGACAGGGCTCTACGAGCAGTACTTC.